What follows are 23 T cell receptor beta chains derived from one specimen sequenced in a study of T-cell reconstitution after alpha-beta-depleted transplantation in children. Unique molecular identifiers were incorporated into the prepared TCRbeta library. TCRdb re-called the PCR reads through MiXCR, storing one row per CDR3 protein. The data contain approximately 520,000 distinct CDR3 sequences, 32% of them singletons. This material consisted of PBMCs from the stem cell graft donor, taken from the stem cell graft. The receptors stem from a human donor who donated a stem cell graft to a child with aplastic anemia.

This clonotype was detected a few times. The CDR3 spells CASSVTGGSAEKLFF. CDR3 sequence (DNA): TGTGCCAGCAGCGTTACAGGGGGCTCGGCGGAAAAACTGTTTTTT. The chain couples TRBV9 to TRBJ1-4; 9 bases match TRBD1. This CDR3 is built from 15 residues. Germline V gives CDR1 SGDLS, CDR2 YYNGEE. V was clipped by 2 bases and J by 8 bases; unmatched bases: 7.

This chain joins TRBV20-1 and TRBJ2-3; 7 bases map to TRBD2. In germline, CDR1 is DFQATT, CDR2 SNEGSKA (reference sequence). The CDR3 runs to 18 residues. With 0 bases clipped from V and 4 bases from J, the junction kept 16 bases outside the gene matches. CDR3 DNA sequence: TGCAGTGCTAGAGAGAGGTATAGGAGGGAGCGGGGCGCAGATACGCAGTATTTT. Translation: CSARERYRRERGADTQYF.

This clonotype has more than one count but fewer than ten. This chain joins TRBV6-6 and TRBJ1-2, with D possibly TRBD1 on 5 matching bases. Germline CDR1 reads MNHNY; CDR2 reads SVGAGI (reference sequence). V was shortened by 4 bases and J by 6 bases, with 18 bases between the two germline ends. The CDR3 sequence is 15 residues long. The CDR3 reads CASSFEGITIDGYTF. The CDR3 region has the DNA TGTGCCAGCAGTTTCGAGGGGATTACTATTGATGGCTACACCTTC.

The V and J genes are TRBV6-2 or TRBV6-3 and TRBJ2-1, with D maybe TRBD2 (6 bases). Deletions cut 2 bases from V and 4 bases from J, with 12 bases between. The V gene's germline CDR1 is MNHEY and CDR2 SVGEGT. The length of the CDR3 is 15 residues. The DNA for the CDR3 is TGTGCCAGCAGTTACCGGGCTAGCGAATACAATGAGCAGTTCTTC. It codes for CASSYRASEYNEQFF.

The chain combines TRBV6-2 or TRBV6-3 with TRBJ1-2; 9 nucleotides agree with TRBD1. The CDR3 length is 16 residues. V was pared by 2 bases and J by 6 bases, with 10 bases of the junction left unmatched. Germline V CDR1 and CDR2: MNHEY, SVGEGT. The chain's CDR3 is CASSYIRDRAPHGYTF. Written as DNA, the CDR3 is TGTGCCAGCAGTTACATCCGGGACAGGGCGCCGCATGGCTACACCTTC.

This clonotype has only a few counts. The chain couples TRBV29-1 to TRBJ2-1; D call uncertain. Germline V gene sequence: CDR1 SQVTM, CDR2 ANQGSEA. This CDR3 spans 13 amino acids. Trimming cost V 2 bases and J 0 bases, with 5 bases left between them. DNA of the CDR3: TGCAGCGTTGAAAAGAGCTCCTACAATGAGCAGTTCTTC. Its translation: CSVEKSSYNEQFF.

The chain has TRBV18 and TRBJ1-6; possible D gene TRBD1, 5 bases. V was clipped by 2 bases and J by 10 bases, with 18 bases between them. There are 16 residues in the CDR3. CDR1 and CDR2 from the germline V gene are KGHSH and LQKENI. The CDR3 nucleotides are TGTGCCAGCTCACCATCGGGGACCGGCCTGAGGTCACCCCTCCACTTT. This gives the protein CASSPSGTGLRSPLHF.

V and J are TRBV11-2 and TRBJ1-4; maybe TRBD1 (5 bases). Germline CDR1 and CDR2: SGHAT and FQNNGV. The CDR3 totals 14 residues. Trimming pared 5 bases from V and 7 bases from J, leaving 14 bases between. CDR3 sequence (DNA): TGTGCCAGCAGCCTGCGGGTGGGGGTTGAAAAACTGTTTTTT. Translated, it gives CASSLRVGVEKLFF.

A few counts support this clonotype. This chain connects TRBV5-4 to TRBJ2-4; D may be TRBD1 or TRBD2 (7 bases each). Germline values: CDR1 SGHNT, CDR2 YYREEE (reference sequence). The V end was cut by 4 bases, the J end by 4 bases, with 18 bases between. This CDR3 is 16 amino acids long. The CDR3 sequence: CASSPQGGAIKNIQYF. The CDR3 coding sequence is TGTGCCAGCAGCCCCCAGGGGGGGGCCATTAAAAACATTCAGTACTTC.

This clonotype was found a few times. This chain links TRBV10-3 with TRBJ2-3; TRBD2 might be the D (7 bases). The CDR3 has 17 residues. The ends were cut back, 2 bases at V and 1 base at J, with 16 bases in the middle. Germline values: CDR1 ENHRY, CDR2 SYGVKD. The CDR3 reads CAISEPPGAGGTDTQYF. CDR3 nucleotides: TGTGCCATCAGTGAGCCACCGGGGGCGGGAGGCACAGATACGCAGTATTTT.

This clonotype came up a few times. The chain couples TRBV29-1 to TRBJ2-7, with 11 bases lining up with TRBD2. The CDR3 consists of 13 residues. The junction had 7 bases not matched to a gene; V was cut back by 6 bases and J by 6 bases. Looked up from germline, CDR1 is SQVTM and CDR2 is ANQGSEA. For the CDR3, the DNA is TGCAGCGTGGGGATACTAGCGGGAGCCGAGCAGTACTTC. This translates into CSVGILAGAEQYF.

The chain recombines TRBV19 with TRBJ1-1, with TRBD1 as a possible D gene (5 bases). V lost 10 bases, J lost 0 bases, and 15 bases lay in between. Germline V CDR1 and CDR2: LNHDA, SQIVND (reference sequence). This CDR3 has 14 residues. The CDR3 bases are TGTGCCACCCTTGGAGGGACGGTGAACACTGAAGCTTTCTTT. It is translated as CATLGGTVNTEAFF. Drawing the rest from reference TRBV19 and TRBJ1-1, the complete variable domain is DGGITQSPKYLFRKEGQNVTLSCEQNLNHDAMYWYRQDPGQGLRLIYYSQIVNDFQKGDIAEGYSVSREKKESFPLTVTSAQKNPTAFYLCATLGGTVNTEAFFGQGTRLTVV.

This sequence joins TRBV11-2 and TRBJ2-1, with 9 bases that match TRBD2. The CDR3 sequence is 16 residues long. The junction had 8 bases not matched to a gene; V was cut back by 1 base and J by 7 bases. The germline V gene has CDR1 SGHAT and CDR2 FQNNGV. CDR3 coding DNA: TGTGCCAGCAGCTTAGGCCTAGCGGGAAGCTGGAATGAGCAGTTCTTC. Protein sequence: CASSLGLAGSWNEQFF. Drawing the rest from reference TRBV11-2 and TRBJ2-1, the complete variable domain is EAGVAQSPRYKIIEKRQSVAFWCNPISGHATLYWYQQILGQGPKLLIQFQNNGVVDDSQLPKDRFSAERLKGVDSTLKIQPAKLEDSAVYLCASSLGLAGSWNEQFFGPGTRLTVL.

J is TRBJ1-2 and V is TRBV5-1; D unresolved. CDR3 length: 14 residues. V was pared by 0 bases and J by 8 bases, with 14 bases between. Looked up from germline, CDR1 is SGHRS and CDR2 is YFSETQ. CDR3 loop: CASSLEGRSSGYTF. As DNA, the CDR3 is TGCGCCAGCAGCTTGGAAGGCCGGTCCTCCGGCTACACCTTC.

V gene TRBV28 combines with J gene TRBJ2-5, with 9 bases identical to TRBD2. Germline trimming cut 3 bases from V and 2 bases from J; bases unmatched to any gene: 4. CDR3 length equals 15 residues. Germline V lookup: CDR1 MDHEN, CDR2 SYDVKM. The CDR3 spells CASSFGLATQETQYF. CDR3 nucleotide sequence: TGTGCCAGCAGTTTCGGACTAGCGACACAAGAGACCCAGTACTTC. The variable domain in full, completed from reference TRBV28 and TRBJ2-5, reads DVKVTQSSRYLVKRTGEKVFLECVQDMDHENMFWYRQDPGLGLRLIYFSYDVKMKEKGDIPEGYSVSREKKERFSLILESASTNQTSMYLCASSFGLATQETQYFGPGTRLLVL.

CDR3 sequence (DNA): TGTGCCAGCAGCTTATGGGCAGGGTCCTACAATGAGCAGTTCTTC. This sequence encodes CASSLWAGSYNEQFF. The J gene is TRBJ2-1, the V gene TRBV7-8; tentative D call: TRBD1 (5 bases). CDR3 length: 15 residues. Germline CDR1 SGHVS, CDR2 FQNEAQ. V dropped 2 bases and J dropped 1 base, with 9 bases sitting between them.

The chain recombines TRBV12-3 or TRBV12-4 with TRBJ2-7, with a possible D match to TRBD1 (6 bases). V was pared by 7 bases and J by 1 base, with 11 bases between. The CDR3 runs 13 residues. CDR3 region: CASTLTGSYEQYF. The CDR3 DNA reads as TGTGCCAGCACCCTGACAGGTTCCTACGAGCAGTACTTC.

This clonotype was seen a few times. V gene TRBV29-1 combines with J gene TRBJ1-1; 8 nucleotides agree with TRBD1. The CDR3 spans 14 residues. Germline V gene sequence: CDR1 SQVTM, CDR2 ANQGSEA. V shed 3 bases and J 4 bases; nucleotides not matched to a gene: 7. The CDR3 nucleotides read TGCAGCGTTGAGGCCGGGACAGGAGGCACTGAAGCTTTCTTT. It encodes CSVEAGTGGTEAFF.

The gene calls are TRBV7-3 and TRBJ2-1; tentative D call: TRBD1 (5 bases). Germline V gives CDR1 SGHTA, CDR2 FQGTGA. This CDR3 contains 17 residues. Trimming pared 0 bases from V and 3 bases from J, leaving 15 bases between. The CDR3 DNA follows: TGTGCCAGCAGCTTAACCCTTACCGGCCAGGGCTACAATGAGCAGTTCTTC. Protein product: CASSLTLTGQGYNEQFF. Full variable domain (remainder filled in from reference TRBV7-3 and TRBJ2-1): GAGVSQTPSNKVTEKGKYVELRCDPISGHTALYWYRQSLGQGPEFLIYFQGTGAADDSGLPNDRFFAVRPEGSVSTLKIQRTERGDSAVYLCASSLTLTGQGYNEQFFGPGTRLTVL.

CDR3 in DNA: TGTGCCAGCAGCCTCTTCGGTACTAACTATGGCTACACCTTC. Protein sequence: CASSLFGTNYGYTF. The rearrangement uses TRBV9 and TRBJ1-2; D gene unclear. The length of the CDR3 is 14 residues. V lost 4 bases, J lost 0 bases, and 10 bases lay in between. The germline V gene encodes CDR1 SGDLS and CDR2 YYNGEE.

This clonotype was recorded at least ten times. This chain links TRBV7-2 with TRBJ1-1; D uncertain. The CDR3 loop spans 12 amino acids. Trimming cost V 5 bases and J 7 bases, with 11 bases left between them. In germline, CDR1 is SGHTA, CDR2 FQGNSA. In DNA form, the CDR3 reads TGTGCCAGCAGCCCGATCGGGGTTGAAGCTTTCTTT. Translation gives CASSPIGVEAFF.

Here the CDR3 DNA reads TGTGCCAGCAGTAATAACTATGGCTACACCTTC. Its translation is CASSNNYGYTF. The V and J genes are TRBV28 and TRBJ1-2; unclear D gene. The germline V and J ends were trimmed by 5 bases and 1 base, with 2 bases remaining between them. The CDR3 sequence is 11 residues long. Germline assignment: CDR1 MDHEN and CDR2 SYDVKM.

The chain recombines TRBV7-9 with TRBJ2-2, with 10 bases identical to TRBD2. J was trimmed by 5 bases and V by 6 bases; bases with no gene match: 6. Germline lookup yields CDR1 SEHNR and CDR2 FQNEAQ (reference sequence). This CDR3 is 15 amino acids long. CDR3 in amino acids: CASSPGLAETGELFF. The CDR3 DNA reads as TGTGCCAGCAGTCCCGGACTAGCGGAGACCGGGGAGCTGTTTTTT. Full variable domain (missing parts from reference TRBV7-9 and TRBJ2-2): DTGVSQNPRHKITKRGQNVTFRCDPISEHNRLYWYRQTLGQGPEFLTYFQNEAQLEKSRLLSDRFSAERPKGSFSTLEIQRTEQGDSAMYLCASSPGLAETGELFFGEGSRLTVL.